This TCR beta chain was documented in a study of blood T cell repertoires in COVID-19. On the study more broadly: Sites in the United States, Italy and Spain provided acute and convalescent COVID-19 samples. T cells, B-cell-depleted T cells, or PBMCs provided the cDNA or gDNA that served as material.

Under the authors' procedure: Amplification of reference gene primers provided the estimated nucleated cell counts. The protocol was immunoSEQ multiplex PCR, while the TCRdb copy is restricted to in-frame clones and leaves out a portion. From that table come the V and J calls and clone size; the DNA was used to work out D and trimming. This table holds about 370,000 clones, approximately 88% found once. CDR1 is MNHEY, CDR2 SMNVEV, per germline (reference sequence). The CDR3 is made up of 13 amino acids. Trimming cost V 5 bases and J 6 bases; bases outside gene matches: 5. Seattle's cohort entered during active infection and was followed longitudinally.

This TCR came from a woman aged 25 to 39 with COVID-19, enrolled during active disease. The specimen was peripheral blood. This chain links TRBV27 with TRBJ1-2; TRBD1 aligns across 8 bases. The CDR3 protein is CASSPNRGNGYTF. The CDR3 nucleotides read TGTGCCAGCAGTCCCAACAGGGGGAATGGCTACACCTTC.